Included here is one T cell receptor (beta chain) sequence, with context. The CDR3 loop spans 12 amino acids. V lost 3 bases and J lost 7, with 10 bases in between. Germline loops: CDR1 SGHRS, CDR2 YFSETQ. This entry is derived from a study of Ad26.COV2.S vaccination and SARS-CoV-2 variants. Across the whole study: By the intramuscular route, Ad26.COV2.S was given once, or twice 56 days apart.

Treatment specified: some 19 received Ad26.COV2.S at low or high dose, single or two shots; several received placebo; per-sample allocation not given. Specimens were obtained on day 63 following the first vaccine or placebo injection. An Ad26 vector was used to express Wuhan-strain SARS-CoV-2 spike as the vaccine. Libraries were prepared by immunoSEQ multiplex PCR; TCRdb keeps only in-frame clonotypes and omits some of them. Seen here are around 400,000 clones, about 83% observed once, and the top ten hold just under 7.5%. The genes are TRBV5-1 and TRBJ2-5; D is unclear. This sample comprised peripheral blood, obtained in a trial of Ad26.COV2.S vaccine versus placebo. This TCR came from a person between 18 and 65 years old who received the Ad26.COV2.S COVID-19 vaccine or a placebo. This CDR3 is CASSYLDGTQYF. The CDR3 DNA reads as TGCGCCAGCAGCTATCTCGACGGGACCCAGTACTTC. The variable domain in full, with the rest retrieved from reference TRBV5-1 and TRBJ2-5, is KAGVTQTPRYLIKTRGQQVTLSCSPISGHRSVSWYQQTPGQGLQFLFEYFSETQRNKGNFPGRFSGRQFSNSRSEMNVSTLELGDSALYLCASSYLDGTQYFGPGTRLLVL.